This TCR beta chain came from a study of identical twins. General study points: For cord blood, abundant beta clonotypes had fewer insertions, unlike memory repertoires, which showed none.

The cDNA had a unique molecular identifier and a template-switch universal primer site. Each CDR3 protein is one row after TCRdb ran MiXCR on the 5' RACE reads. This table holds about 240,000 distinct CDR3 sequences, 6.5% to 9% found once. V shed 6 bases, J shed 2 bases, and the junction held 6 bases outside the gene matches. Germline loops: CDR1 SNHLY, CDR2 FYNNEI. CDR3 length: 15 amino acids. Comments on this clonotype: Antigen unknown.

Among all donors, each was a healthy Caucasian. These data were likewise used in another study, on yellow fever vaccine responses in identical twins. That paper states: Reports say the vaccine T cell response in twins looked partly convergent and partly personalized.

The chain joins TRBV2 to TRBJ2-5; TRBD2 matches at 10 bases. The receptor's source is a woman between 18 and 29 years old in good health. The sequenced material came from CD8+ T cells sorted from blood. CDR3: CASSVAGGSQETQYF. Here the CDR3 DNA reads TGTGCCAGCAGCGTAGCGGGGGGTTCTCAAGAGACCCAGTACTTC.